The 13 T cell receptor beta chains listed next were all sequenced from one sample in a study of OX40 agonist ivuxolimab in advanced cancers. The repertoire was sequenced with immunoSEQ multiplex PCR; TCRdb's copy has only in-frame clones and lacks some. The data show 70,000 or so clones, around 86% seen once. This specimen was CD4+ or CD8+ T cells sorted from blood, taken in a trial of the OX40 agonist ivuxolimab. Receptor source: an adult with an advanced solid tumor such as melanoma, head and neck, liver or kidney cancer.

The CDR3 DNA follows: TGTGCCAGTAGTATCGCCGGGAGCTCCTACAATGAGCAGTTCTTC. Translated, it gives CASSIAGSSYNEQFF. This sequence joins TRBV19 and TRBJ2-1; tentatively, D is TRBD2 (6 bases). CDR1 and CDR2 from the germline V gene are LNHDA and SQIVND (reference sequence). V was cut by 3 bases and J by 0 bases, with 9 bases left in between. The CDR3 loop spans 15 amino acids.

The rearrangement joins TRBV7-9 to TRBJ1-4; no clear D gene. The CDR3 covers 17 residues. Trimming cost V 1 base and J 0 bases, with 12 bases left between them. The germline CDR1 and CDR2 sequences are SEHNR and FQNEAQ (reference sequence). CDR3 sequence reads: CASSLDRHSATNEKLFF. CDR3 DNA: TGTGCCAGCAGCTTAGACAGACACTCTGCAACTAATGAAAAACTGTTTTTT.

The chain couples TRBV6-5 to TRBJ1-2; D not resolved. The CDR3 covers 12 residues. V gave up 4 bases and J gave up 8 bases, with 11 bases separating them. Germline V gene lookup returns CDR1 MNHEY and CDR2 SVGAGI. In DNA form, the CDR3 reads TGTGCCAGCAGTTCCGGGCCACGGGGCTACACCTTC. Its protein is CASSSGPRGYTF.

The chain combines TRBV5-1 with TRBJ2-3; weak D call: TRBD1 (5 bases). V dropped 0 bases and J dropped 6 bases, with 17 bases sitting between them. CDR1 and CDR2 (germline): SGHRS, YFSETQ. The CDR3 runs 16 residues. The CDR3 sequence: CASSLAGIGRADTQYF. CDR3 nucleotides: TGCGCCAGCAGCTTGGCCGGTATTGGCAGGGCGGATACGCAGTATTTT.

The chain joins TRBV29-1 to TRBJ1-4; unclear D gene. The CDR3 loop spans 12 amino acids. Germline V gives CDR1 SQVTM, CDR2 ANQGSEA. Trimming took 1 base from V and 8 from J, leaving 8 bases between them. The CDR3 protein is CSVEGFEEKLFF. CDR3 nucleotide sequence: TGCAGCGTTGAAGGGTTCGAAGAAAAACTGTTTTTT.

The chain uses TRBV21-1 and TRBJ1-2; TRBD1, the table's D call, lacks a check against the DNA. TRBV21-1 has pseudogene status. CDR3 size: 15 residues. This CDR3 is CASSNFTQGYYGYTF. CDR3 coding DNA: TGTGCCAGCAGCAACTTTACCCAGGGATACTATGGCTACACCTTC.

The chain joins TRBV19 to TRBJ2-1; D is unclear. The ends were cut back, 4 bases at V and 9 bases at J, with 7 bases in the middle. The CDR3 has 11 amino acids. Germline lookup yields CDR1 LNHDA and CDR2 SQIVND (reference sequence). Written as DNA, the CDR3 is TGTGCCAGTAGTACTCTATTTGAGCAGTTCTTC. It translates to CASSTLFEQFF.

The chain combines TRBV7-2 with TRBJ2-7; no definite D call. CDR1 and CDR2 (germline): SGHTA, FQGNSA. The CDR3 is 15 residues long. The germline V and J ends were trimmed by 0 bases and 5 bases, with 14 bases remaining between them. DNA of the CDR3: TGTGCCAGCAGCTTAGCACGACCGCGTCTCAACGAGCAGTACTTC. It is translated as CASSLARPRLNEQYF. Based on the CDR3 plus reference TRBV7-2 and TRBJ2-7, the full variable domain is GAGVSQSPSNKVTEKGKDVELRCDPISGHTALYWYRQSLGQGLEFLIYFQGNSAPDKSGLPSDRFSAERTGGSVSTLTIQRTQQEDSAVYLCASSLARPRLNEQYFGPGTRLTVT.

The CDR3, as DNA: TGTGCCATCAGTTACAGCGGTGAGACCCAGTACTTC. Translated: CAISYSGETQYF. The genes are TRBV10-3 and TRBJ2-5; the D gene is possibly TRBD2 (5 bases). The germline V gene has CDR1 ENHRY and CDR2 SYGVKD. V was clipped by 5 bases and J by 5 bases, with 9 bases between them. The CDR3 spans 12 residues.

The DNA of the CDR3 is TGTGCCGTCCCACGACAGGGCGATGGCTACACCTTC. Its protein is CAVPRQGDGYTF. J is TRBJ1-2 and V is TRBV30; 7 bases agree with TRBD1. V shed 8 bases and J 6 bases; nucleotides not matched to a gene: 9. The CDR3 is 12 amino acids. CDR1 and CDR2 (germline): GTSNPN, SVGIG (reference sequence).

The CDR3 DNA follows: TGTGCCAGCAGCCTGGGATCCGGGGGAACTAATGAAAAACTGTTTTTT. Its protein product is CASSLGSGGTNEKLFF. This chain joins TRBV7-9 and TRBJ1-4, with TRBD1 as a possible D gene (5 bases). Trimming removed 5 bases from V and 1 base from J, with 14 bases in between. The CDR3 length is 16 residues. Germline lookup yields CDR1 SEHNR and CDR2 FQNEAQ (reference sequence).

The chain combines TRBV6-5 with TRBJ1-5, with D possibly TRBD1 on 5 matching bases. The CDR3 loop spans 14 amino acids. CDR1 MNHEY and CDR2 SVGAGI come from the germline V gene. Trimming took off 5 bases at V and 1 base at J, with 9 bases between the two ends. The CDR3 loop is CASSLGASNQPQHF. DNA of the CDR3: TGTGCCAGCAGTCTTGGGGCGAGCAATCAGCCCCAGCATTTT.

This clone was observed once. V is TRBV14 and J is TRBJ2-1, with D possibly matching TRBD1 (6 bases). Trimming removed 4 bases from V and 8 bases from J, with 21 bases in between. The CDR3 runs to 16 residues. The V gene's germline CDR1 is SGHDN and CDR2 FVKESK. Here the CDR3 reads CASSLTQGHLVHEQFF. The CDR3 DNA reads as TGTGCCAGCAGCCTCACCCAGGGACACCTCGTCCATGAGCAGTTCTTC.